Listed below are T cell receptor beta chains from one sample, sequenced in a study of T cell repertoires in cytomegalovirus infection. Their antigen targets remain unknown. TCRdb analysed the reads with MiXCR anew, one entry per CDR3 protein. The data contain around 770,000 distinct CDR3 sequences, around 29% of them seen just once; the ten biggest clones take up around 14%. The starting material was cultured CD8+ T cells from PBMCs, obtained from culture after CMV antigen stimulation. These receptors were taken from a human donor in good health (CMV status not recorded). Some clones in this sample may be carry-over from other donors' samples. Both conserved end residues are part of each CDR3. The order of the fields is J gene, clone size, V gene, D gene, CDR3 DNA, CDR3 protein. D genes are given only for firm matches. Size tells how often a clone was seen (once, few, many) or the class of an expanded clone, and some rows leave it out.

TRBJ2-5,few,TRBV7-9,NA,TGTGCCAGCATTCTGGACAGTCTCCGAGAGACCCAGTACTTC,CASILDSLRETQYF
TRBJ1-1,few,TRBV15,NA,TGTGCCACCAGCGCCTGGGGGGGGACCACTGAAGCTTTCTTT,CATSAWGGTTEAFF
TRBJ1-1,once,TRBV15,NA,TGTGCCACCAGCGAATGGACAGAGAACACTGAAGCTTTCTTT,CATSEWTENTEAFF
TRBJ2-3,many,TRBV7-2,TRBD2,TGTGCCAGCAGCTTAGTCTTAGGAGGGGGTAGCGGGGGGCCGGGGCTCACAGATACGCAGTATTTT,CASSLVLGGGSGGPGLTDTQYF
TRBJ2-1,NA,TRBV4-1,TRBD2,TGCGCCAGCAGCCACCAGACTAGCGGGGAATCCAATGAGCAGTTCTTC,CASSHQTSGESNEQFF
TRBJ2-5,NA,TRBV7-6,NA,TGTGCCAGCAGCGGCGGACGGAAGGATCAAGAGACCCAGTACTTC,CASSGGRKDQETQYF
TRBJ1-5,NA,TRBV15,NA,TGTGCCACCAGCAGAGATTCAGGCAGCAATCAGCCCCAGCATTTT,CATSRDSGSNQPQHF
TRBJ2-1,NA,TRBV27,TRBD2,TGTGCCAGCGGACTAGCATCAAGAAAGGATGAGCAGTTCTTC,CASGLASRKDEQFF
TRBJ1-2,few,TRBV4-2,NA,TGTGCCAGCAGCCAAGAGATAATTGGGTCTGATGGCTACACCTTC,CASSQEIIGSDGYTF
TRBJ1-5,many,TRBV7-8,NA,TGTGCCAGCAGCTTAAGGGGGGGCGGTAGCAATCAGCCCCAGCATTTT,CASSLRGGGSNQPQHF
TRBJ2-6,NA,TRBV19,TRBD1,TGTGCCAGTAGTGCGACAGGGACTGGGGCCAACGTCCTGACTTTC,CASSATGTGANVLTF
TRBJ1-2,NA,TRBV28,NA,TGTGCCAGCAGTTTAGGCAGGGTGAGGTACGGCTATGGCTACACCTTC,CASSLGRVRYGYGYTF
TRBJ1-2,many,TRBV7-8,NA,TGTGCCAGCAGCTTAGCGGCAGGGAACGGTGGCTACACCTTC,CASSLAAGNGGYTF
TRBJ2-4,few,TRBV6-2/TRBV6-3,TRBD2,TGTGCCAGCAGTTCCCCGGGACTAGCGGGCCGGGGCGCCAAAAACATTCAGTACTTC,CASSSPGLAGRGAKNIQYF
TRBJ2-3,many,TRBV7-6,NA,TGTGCCAGCAGCTTACGTGGTTTACAGGGAGGAACAGATACGCAGTATTTT,CASSLRGLQGGTDTQYF
TRBJ1-3,many,TRBV18,NA,TGTGCCAGCTCACCTGGAAGGGAGAGTGGAAACACCATATATTTT,CASSPGRESGNTIYF
TRBJ1-4,NA,TRBV19,NA,TGTGCCAGCCAAGGACATATTAATGAAAAACTGTTTTTT,CASQGHINEKLFF
TRBJ2-1,NA,TRBV4-3,NA,TGCGCCAGCAGCCGGGGCTACTTAAATGAGCAGTTCTTC,CASSRGYLNEQFF
TRBJ2-1,NA,TRBV5-1,NA,TGCGCCAGCAGCTTAACAGCCCTCAATGAGCAGTTCTTC,CASSLTALNEQFF
TRBJ2-5,few,TRBV19,NA,TGTGCCAGTACCAGCAGGCCCCCACGGGAGACCCAGTACTTC,CASTSRPPRETQYF
TRBJ2-2,NA,TRBV7-6,NA,TGTGCCAGCCCAAGGGGGGGAAACACCGGGGAGCTGTTTTTT,CASPRGGNTGELFF
TRBJ1-4,NA,TRBV4-1,NA,TGCGCCAGCAGCCAAGACTCGGAAAAACTGTTTTTT,CASSQDSEKLFF
TRBJ1-2,NA,TRBV28,TRBD1,TGTGCCAGCAATCATCGACAGGGCTTTTCCTATGGCTACACCTTC,CASNHRQGFSYGYTF
TRBJ1-2,once,TRBV6-5,NA,TGTGCCACCCTCGACACGCGAAAGGGCTACACCTTC,CATLDTRKGYTF
TRBJ2-5,many,TRBV6-2/TRBV6-3,TRBD2,TGTGCCAGCAGTCAACCGGGACTAGGAGAGACCCAGTACTTC,CASSQPGLGETQYF
TRBJ1-5,many,TRBV7-8,NA,TGTGCCAGCAGCTTAGTCGGGCTAGACAATATGGGTCAGCCCCAGCATTTT,CASSLVGLDNMGQPQHF
TRBJ1-5,NA,TRBV6-2/TRBV6-3,NA,TGTGCCAGCAGTTCTAAGCGGAATCAGCCCCAGCATTTT,CASSSKRNQPQHF
TRBJ1-5,NA,TRBV27,TRBD1,TGTGCCAGCAGTGGCGGGACAGTCAATCAGCCCCAGCATTTT,CASSGGTVNQPQHF
TRBJ1-1,NA,TRBV6-2/TRBV6-3,NA,TGTGCCAGCAGTTACCATCTTAAGGGATTAGGCAACACTGAAGCTTTCTTT,CASSYHLKGLGNTEAFF
TRBJ1-1,few,TRBV11-3,NA,TGTGCCAGCAGCCCACCGGACGGGAAGAACACTGAAGCTTTCTTT,CASSPPDGKNTEAFF
TRBJ2-1,few,TRBV27,NA,TGTGCCAGCAGTTCTGCGGGATTACTCCCTCAAAATGAGCAGTTCTTC,CASSSAGLLPQNEQFF
TRBJ2-3,NA,TRBV12-3/TRBV12-4,NA,TGTGCCAGCAGTTTCCAGACGGTACAACACACAGATACGCAGTATTTT,CASSFQTVQHTDTQYF
TRBJ2-1,many,TRBV7-2,TRBD1,TGTGCCAGCAGCTTTACCGGGACAGGGGAGGGAGAGCAGTTCTTC,CASSFTGTGEGEQFF
TRBJ1-2,many,TRBV20-1,TRBD1,TGCAGTGCTAGAGATGGGGACAGGGGGTGGGAGGGCTACACCTTC,CSARDGDRGWEGYTF
TRBJ2-2,few,TRBV19,NA,TGTGCCAGTAGTATAGTTTACGGCGCAGGGACCGGGGAGCTGTTTTTT,CASSIVYGAGTGELFF
TRBJ2-2,NA,TRBV6-6,NA,TGTGCCAGCAGTTACTCGCTACCTAACACCGGGGAGCTGTTTTTT,CASSYSLPNTGELFF
TRBJ2-7,few,TRBV19,TRBD2,TGTGCCACCTCGGGGGGGAGTTACGAGCAGTACTTC,CATSGGSYEQYF
TRBJ1-2,few,TRBV7-9,NA,TGTGCCAGCAGCCATTTGGCGGACAGCTATGGCTACACCTTC,CASSHLADSYGYTF
TRBJ2-3,few,TRBV6-2/TRBV6-3,TRBD1,TGTGCCAGCAGTTACGCCAGGGACAGGGCGAATACGCAGTATTTT,CASSYARDRANTQYF
TRBJ1-2,once,TRBV13,NA,TGTGCCAGCAGCGGGGGTATGGGTAACTATGGCTACACCTTC,CASSGGMGNYGYTF
TRBJ1-3,few,TRBV6-2/TRBV6-3,NA,TGTGCCAGCTCTGGGCACAGCTCTGGAAACACCATATATTTT,CASSGHSSGNTIYF
TRBJ1-2,NA,TRBV12-5,NA,TGTGCTAGTGGTTTGCTCCCGATCGGGGGAAGTGGCTACACCTTC,CASGLLPIGGSGYTF
TRBJ2-1,few,TRBV11-2,TRBD1,TGTGCCAGCAGCTCGACAGGGAACAACGGGGAGCAGTTCTTC,CASSSTGNNGEQFF
TRBJ2-5,NA,TRBV5-1,NA,TGCGCCAGCAGCTTGGGACTAGGGGACACCCAAGAGACCCAGTACTTC,CASSLGLGDTQETQYF
TRBJ2-5,few,TRBV11-2,NA,TGTGCCAGCAGCACAAGGACGGGAACGGGAGAGACCCAGTACTTC,CASSTRTGTGETQYF
TRBJ2-1,NA,TRBV7-6,TRBD1,TGTGCCAGCAGCTTAGGGGTCCCCAGGGGGCTACCCGATGAGCAGTTCTTC,CASSLGVPRGLPDEQFF
TRBJ1-2,NA,TRBV5-1,NA,TGCGCCAGCAGCTCCCCTCTAGATGGCTACACCTTC,CASSSPLDGYTF
TRBJ1-2,NA,TRBV27,NA,TGTGCCAGCAGTTTAAGACAGCGAGCTAACTATGGCTACACCTTC,CASSLRQRANYGYTF
TRBJ1-6,once,TRBV15,NA,TGTGCCACCGAACCCGGGCCTTTACGGTTTGATACCTATAATTCACCCCTCCACTTT,CATEPGPLRFDTYNSPLHF
TRBJ1-5,once,TRBV2,NA,TGTGCCAGCAGGATGGGGGCACGGCAGCCCCAGCATTTT,CASRMGARQPQHF
TRBJ2-1,NA,TRBV29-1,NA,TGCAGCGTTGAAGGACAGGTGAGATCCTACAATGAGCAGTTCTTC,CSVEGQVRSYNEQFF